This TCR beta chain was profiled in a study of blood T cell repertoires in COVID-19. About the research overall: Material from acute and convalescent COVID-19 was sourced from the United States, Italy and Spain. In each case, the material was cDNA or gDNA derived from T cells, B-cell-depleted T cells, or PBMCs.

Germline V lookup: CDR1 SGHDT, CDR2 YYEEEE. Trimming took 4 bases from V and 2 from J; bases not matched to a gene: 5. The CDR3 loop spans 16 amino acids. Original handling: Amplification of reference gene primers provided the estimated nucleated cell counts. The method was immunoSEQ multiplex PCR; TCRdb's version includes in-frame clones alone and lacks a portion of them. For V, J and clone size, that table is used; D and trimming come from the DNA. The sample has around 330,000 clones; approximately 89% are singletons. The specimen was PBMCs or T cells enriched from blood (not recorded which). The TCR comes from a woman in her forties who had recovered from COVID-19. This chain uses TRBV5-6 with TRBJ2-5, with TRBD2 matching 13 bases. CDR3 region: CASSGLAGARQETQYF. In DNA form, the CDR3 reads TGTGCCAGCAGCGGACTAGCGGGAGCGCGTCAAGAGACCCAGTACTTC.